Following are 15 T cell receptor beta chains from one sample sequenced in a study of tissue T cells after allogeneic stem cell transplantation. This table comes from immunoSEQ multiplex PCR, and its TCRdb copy is limited to in-frame clones, with some not included. The sample carries fewer than 800 clones, less than 55% recorded once. Material: duodenal tissue, obtained at autopsy. The receptors here all came from a female patient aged 40-69 years with steroid-refractory graft-versus-host disease after an allogeneic stem cell transplant. Some T cells may be transferred from the graft donor.

V and J are TRBV6-5 and TRBJ2-3, with D perhaps matching TRBD1 (5 bases). Germline CDR1 is MNHEY and CDR2 is SVGAGI. The ends were cut back, 2 bases at V and 4 bases at J, with 10 bases in the middle. The CDR3 spans 14 residues. In DNA, the CDR3 is TGTGCCAGCAGTTACAGGACATCCCCAGATACGCAGTATTTT. Amino acids: CASSYRTSPDTQYF.

V usage is TRBV3-1 (or the pseudogene TRBV3-2) and J usage is TRBJ2-1, with D possibly TRBD2 on 5 matching bases. Germline V gives CDR1 LGHDT, CDR2 YNNKEL (reference sequence). V was shortened by 3 bases and J by 6 bases, with 12 bases between the two germline ends. The CDR3 spans 14 residues. CDR3 loop: CASSQDLSTNEQFF. In DNA form, the CDR3 reads TGTGCCAGCAGCCAGGACTTATCTACCAATGAGCAGTTCTTC.

CDR3 loop: CASSVNQGTYGYTF. For the CDR3, the DNA is TGTGCCAGCAGCGTAAACCAGGGGACCTATGGCTACACCTTC. The rearrangement links TRBV21-1 to TRBJ1-2; no check of the table's D call, TRBD1, against the DNA was made. TRBV21-1 is a documented pseudogene. The CDR3 contains 14 residues.

This clone was recorded once. V and J are TRBV5-1 and TRBJ2-3; D is perhaps TRBD2 (5 bases). The germline gives CDR1 SGHRS, CDR2 YFSETQ. The length of the CDR3 is 16 residues. Between the trimmed V and J ends, which lost 0 bases and 0 bases, there was a span of 11 bases. CDR3 DNA sequence: TGCGCCAGCAGCTTGGAAGAGGGATTAAGCACAGATACGCAGTATTTT. Protein: CASSLEEGLSTDTQYF.

This clone occurred a few times. The CDR3 here is CASSSNSNQPQHF. The CDR3 DNA reads TGTGCCAGCAGCAGCAATAGCAATCAGCCCCAGCATTTT. The rearrangement uses TRBV11-2 and TRBJ1-5; D is ambiguous. The germline V and J ends were trimmed by 5 bases and 0 bases, with 5 bases remaining between them. From germline, CDR1 is SGHAT and CDR2 FQNNGV. The CDR3 loop spans 13 amino acids.

This clone was counted only a few times. The chain links TRBV9 to TRBJ2-2; the D is unclear. Germline loops: CDR1 SGDLS, CDR2 YYNGEE. This CDR3 comprises 13 residues. Trimming removed 0 bases from V and 4 bases from J, with 4 bases in between. The CDR3 spells CASSVGPTGELFF. CDR3 coding DNA: TGTGCCAGCAGCGTAGGCCCCACCGGGGAGCTGTTTTTT.

The rearrangement links TRBV5-5 to TRBJ2-1, with D possibly TRBD1 on 5 matching bases. Germline assignment: CDR1 SGHKS and CDR2 YYEKEE (reference sequence). This CDR3 spans 14 amino acids. Between the trimmed V and J ends, which lost 0 bases and 3 bases, there was a span of 7 bases. The CDR3 loop reads CASSLGQYYNEQFF. The CDR3, as DNA: TGTGCCAGCAGCTTGGGACAGTACTACAATGAGCAGTTCTTC.

A note on this clone: The junction and the germline gene differ at one end; a read error may be behind it. V gene TRBV16 combines with J gene TRBJ2-6; D is ambiguous. Germline CDR1 and CDR2: KGHSY and FQNENV. The CDR3 covers 19 residues. Here the CDR3 DNA reads TGTGCCAGCAGCAAATCGAAGGTCGTTAATAAAAGTCGGGCCAACGTCCTGACTTTC. This translates into CASSKSKVVNKSRANVLTF.

This CDR3 reads CASSLGQFQETQYF. CDR3 nucleotide sequence: TGTGCCAGCAGCTTAGGACAATTCCAAGAGACCCAGTACTTC. The genes are TRBV7-9 and TRBJ2-5, with D hard to call. The germline V and J ends were trimmed by 1 base and 1 base, with 7 bases remaining between them. CDR1 and CDR2 from the germline V gene are SEHNR and FQNEAQ (reference sequence). The CDR3 loop spans 14 amino acids. Variable domain in full (rest from reference TRBV7-9 and TRBJ2-5): DTGVSQNPRHKITKRGQNVTFRCDPISEHNRLYWYRQTLGQGPEFLTYFQNEAQLEKSRLLSDRFSAERPKGSFSTLEIQRTEQGDSAMYLCASSLGQFQETQYFGPGTRLLVL.

This chain uses TRBV2 with TRBJ2-1, with 12 nucleotides matching TRBD2. The V gene's germline CDR1 is SNHLY and CDR2 FYNNEI. This CDR3 comprises 16 residues. The J segment lost 8 bases and the V segment lost 7 bases, leaving 12 bases of the junction unmatched. The CDR3 DNA follows: TGTGCCAGCACCTTCCCTAGCGGGGGGGCCAGGTATGAGCAGTTCTTC. Amino acid sequence: CASTFPSGGARYEQFF.

In regard to this clone: This same CDR3 is encoded by further DNA sequences in the sample. The J gene is TRBJ2-2, the V gene TRBV24-1; D ambiguous. Trimming removed 3 bases from V and 5 bases from J, with 15 bases in between. CDR3 length: 16 amino acids. Per the germline V gene, CDR1 is KGHDR and CDR2 is SFDVKD. The CDR3 region is CATSDVAELNTGELFF. The CDR3 nucleotides read TGTGCCACCAGTGATGTGGCAGAGCTGAATACCGGGGAGCTGTTTTTT.

By sample fraction, this clone is hyperexpanded. This sequence joins TRBV14 and TRBJ1-1, with a possible D match to TRBD1 (5 bases). The ends were cut back, 3 bases at V and 6 bases at J, with 14 bases in the middle. CDR3 length: 14 residues. The germline V gene has CDR1 SGHDN and CDR2 FVKESK. The CDR3, as DNA: TGTGCCAGCAGCCAGGAGAGGGGTAGGGCTGAAGCTTTCTTT. It is translated as CASSQERGRAEAFF.

This clone is termed large. The rearrangement uses TRBV18 and TRBJ1-1; D remains unclear. The germline V gene has CDR1 KGHSH and CDR2 LQKENI. The ends were cut back, 1 base at V and 8 bases at J, with 11 bases in the middle. The CDR3 is 13 residues long. For the CDR3, the DNA is TGTGCCAGCTCACCACGACGGGAAGGGGAAGCTTTCTTT. It codes for CASSPRREGEAFF.

Written as DNA, the CDR3 is TGTGCCAGCAGCCGACAGGTTTCCTACGAGCAGTACTTC. The encoded protein is CASSRQVSYEQYF. This chain connects TRBV7-2 to TRBJ2-7; perhaps TRBD1 as D (6 bases). This CDR3 spans 13 amino acids. In germline, CDR1 is SGHTA, CDR2 FQGNSA. The V gene lost 5 bases and the J gene lost 1 base, with 9 bases spanning the gap.

There are a few counts of this clone. The rearrangement uses TRBV11-3 and TRBJ2-3; D gene uncertain. The CDR3 has 16 residues. Germline V gene data show CDR1 as SGHNT and CDR2 as YENEEA. V lost 0 bases, J lost 2 bases, and 12 bases lay in between. The CDR3 bases are TGTGCCAGCAGCTTAGAGGGTTCGATGAACACAGATACGCAGTATTTT. It specifies CASSLEGSMNTDTQYF. The full variable domain, completed using reference TRBV11-3 and TRBJ2-3, is EAGVVQSPRYKIIEKKQPVAFWCNPISGHNTLYWYLQNLGQGPELLIRYENEEAVDDSQLPKDRFSAERLKGVDSTLKIQPAELGDSAVYLCASSLEGSMNTDTQYFGPGTRLTVL.